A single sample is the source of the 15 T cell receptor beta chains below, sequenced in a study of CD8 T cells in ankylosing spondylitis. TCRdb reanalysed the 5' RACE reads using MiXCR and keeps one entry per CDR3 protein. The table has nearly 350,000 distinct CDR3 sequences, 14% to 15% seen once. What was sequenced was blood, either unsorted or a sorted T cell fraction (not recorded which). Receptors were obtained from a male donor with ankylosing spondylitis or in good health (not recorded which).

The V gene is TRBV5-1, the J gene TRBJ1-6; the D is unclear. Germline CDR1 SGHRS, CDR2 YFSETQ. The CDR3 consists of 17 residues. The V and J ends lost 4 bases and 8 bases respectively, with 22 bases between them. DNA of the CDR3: TGCGCCAGCAGCACAACCCCGGGATCCTCGGCCTATTCACCCCTCCACTTT. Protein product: CASSTTPGSSAYSPLHF.

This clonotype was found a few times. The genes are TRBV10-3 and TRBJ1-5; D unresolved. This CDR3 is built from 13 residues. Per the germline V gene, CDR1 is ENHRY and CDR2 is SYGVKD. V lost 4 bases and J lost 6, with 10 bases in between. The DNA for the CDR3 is TGTGCCATCAGTGGAGAGGGTGGTCAGCCCCAGCATTTT. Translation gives CAISGEGGQPQHF.

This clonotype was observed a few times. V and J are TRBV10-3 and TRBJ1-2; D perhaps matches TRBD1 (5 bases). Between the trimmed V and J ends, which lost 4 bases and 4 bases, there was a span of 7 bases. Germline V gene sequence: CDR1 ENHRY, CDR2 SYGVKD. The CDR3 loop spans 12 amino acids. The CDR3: CAISAQGYGYTF. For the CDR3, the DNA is TGTGCCATCAGTGCTCAGGGCTATGGCTACACCTTC.

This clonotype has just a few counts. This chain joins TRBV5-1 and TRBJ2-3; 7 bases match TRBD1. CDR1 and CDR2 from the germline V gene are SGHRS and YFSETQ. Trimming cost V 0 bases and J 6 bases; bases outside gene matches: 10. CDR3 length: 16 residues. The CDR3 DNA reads TGCGCCAGCAGCTTGGACCCGACAGGGCAGGCGGATACGCAGTATTTT. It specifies CASSLDPTGQADTQYF.

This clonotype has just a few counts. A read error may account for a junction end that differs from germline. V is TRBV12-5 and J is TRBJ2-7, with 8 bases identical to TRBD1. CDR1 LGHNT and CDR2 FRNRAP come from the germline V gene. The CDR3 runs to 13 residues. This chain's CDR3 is CASGLRPGQVFFF. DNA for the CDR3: TGTGCTAGTGGTTTGAGACCGGGACAGGTTTTCTTCTTC.

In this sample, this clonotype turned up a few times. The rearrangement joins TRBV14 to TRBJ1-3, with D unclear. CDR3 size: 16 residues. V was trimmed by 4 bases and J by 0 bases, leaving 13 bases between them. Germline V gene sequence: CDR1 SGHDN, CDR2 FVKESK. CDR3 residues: CASSRSVSFSGNTIYF. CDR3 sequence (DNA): TGTGCCAGCAGCCGCTCCGTCAGTTTCTCTGGAAACACCATATATTTT.

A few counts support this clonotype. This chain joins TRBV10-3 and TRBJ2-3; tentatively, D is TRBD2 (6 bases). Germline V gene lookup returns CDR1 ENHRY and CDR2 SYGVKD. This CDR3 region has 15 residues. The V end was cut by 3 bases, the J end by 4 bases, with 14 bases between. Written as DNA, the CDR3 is TGTGCCATCAGTGAAGGTCAGGGAGGAGCAGATACGCAGTATTTT. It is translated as CAISEGQGGADTQYF.

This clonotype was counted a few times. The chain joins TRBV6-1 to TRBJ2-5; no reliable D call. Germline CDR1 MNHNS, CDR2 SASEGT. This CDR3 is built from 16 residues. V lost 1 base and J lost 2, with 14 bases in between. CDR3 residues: CASSEVGPTWQETQYF. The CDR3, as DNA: TGTGCCAGCAGTGAAGTCGGACCGACGTGGCAAGAGACCCAGTACTTC.

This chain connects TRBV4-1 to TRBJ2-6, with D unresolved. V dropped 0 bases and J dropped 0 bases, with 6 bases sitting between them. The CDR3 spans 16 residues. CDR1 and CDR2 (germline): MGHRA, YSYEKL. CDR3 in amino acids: CASSQEQISGANVLTF. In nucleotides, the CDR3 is TGCGCCAGCAGCCAAGAACAAATCTCTGGGGCCAACGTCCTGACTTTC.

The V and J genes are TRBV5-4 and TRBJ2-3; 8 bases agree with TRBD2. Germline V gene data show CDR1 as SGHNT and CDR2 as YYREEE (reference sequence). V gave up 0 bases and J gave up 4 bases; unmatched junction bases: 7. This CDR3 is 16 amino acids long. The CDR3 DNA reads TGTGCCAGCAGCTTGGCCGGGACTAGAACTCCAGATACGCAGTATTTT. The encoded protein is CASSLAGTRTPDTQYF.

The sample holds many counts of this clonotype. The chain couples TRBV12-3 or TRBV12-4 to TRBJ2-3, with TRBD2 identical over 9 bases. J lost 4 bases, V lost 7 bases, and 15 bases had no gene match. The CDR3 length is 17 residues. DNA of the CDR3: TGTGCCAGCACCCCTCTTAGCGGGGGACTCCTCGCAGATACGCAGTATTTT. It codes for CASTPLSGGLLADTQYF.

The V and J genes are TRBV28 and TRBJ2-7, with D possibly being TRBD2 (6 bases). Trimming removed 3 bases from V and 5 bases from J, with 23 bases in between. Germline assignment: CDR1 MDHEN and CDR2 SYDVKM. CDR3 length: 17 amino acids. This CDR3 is CASSFAHRVGGADEQYF. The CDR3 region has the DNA TGTGCCAGCAGTTTCGCCCATAGGGTGGGGGGAGCGGACGAGCAGTACTTC.

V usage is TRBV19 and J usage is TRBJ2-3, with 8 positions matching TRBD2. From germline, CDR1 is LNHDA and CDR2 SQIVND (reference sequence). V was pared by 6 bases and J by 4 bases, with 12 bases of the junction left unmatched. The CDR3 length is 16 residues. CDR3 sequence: CASSSAGGAVSDTQYF. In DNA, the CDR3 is TGTGCCAGTAGCTCCGCCGGGGGGGCGGTGTCAGATACGCAGTATTTT.

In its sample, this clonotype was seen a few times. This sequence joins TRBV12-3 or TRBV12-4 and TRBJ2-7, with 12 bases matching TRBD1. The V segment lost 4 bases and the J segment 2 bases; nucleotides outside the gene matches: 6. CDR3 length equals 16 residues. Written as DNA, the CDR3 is TGTGCCAGCAGTTCCGGGACAGGGGGCCGGACCTACGAGCAGTACTTC. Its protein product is CASSSGTGGRTYEQYF.

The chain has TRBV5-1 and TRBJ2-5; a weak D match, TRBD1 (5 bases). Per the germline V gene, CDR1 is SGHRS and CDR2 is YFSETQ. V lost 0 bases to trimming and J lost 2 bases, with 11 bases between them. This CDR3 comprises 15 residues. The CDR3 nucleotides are TGCGCCAGCAGCTTGGACGGACAAAGACAAGAGACCCAGTACTTC. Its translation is CASSLDGQRQETQYF.